The T cell receptor beta chain under discussion was sequenced for a study of identical twins. Trimming pared 3 bases from V and 7 bases from J, leaving 13 bases between. The CDR3 has 14 amino acids. TCRdb itself ran the 5' RACE reads through MiXCR, one entry per CDR3 protein. Of 700,000 or so distinct CDR3 sequences listed, more than 6.5% are singletons. Concerning this clonotype: The target antigen is unknown.

Study-wide points: Without tracking the same donors, conclusions rested on cross-sectional statistical analysis. Fewer insertions marked abundant cord blood beta clonotypes; young adult naive trended weakly, memory not at all. Excess twin sharing in beta out-of-frame sequences was weaker.

The same data also contributed to another study, on yellow fever vaccine responses in identical twins. As that study records: It has been reported that, in twins, the vaccine T cell response seemed partly convergent and partly personalized.

Sequenced: PBMCs. The J gene is TRBJ2-1, the V gene TRBV12-3 or TRBV12-4; D unresolved. The sequence derives from a young woman in good health. DNA of the CDR3: TGTGCCAGCAGTTTGCTCGTGGGCCTTAATGAGCAGTTCTTC. It translates to CASSLLVGLNEQFF.